Shown below are 30 T cell receptor beta chains from a single sample sequenced in a study of graft-versus-host responses after intestinal transplantation. The data were produced by immunoSEQ multiplex PCR, yet TCRdb's version contains in-frame clones alone and is incomplete. The repertoire has 150,000 or so clones, roughly 91% of them found once; the top ten carry 0.19%. No cognate antigen is known for these TCRs. Here the sequenced sample was unstimulated CD4+ T cells sorted from spleen or lymph node cells, taken before intestinal transplant. The source of these receptors is a human donor who received an intestinal transplant.

CDR3 in amino acids: CASSLGAGTANEKLFF. DNA for the CDR3: TGTGCCAGCAGCTTGGGGGCGGGGACAGCTAATGAAAAACTGTTTTTT. The chain couples TRBV5-5 to TRBJ1-4, with 7 nucleotides matching TRBD1. The CDR3 has 16 amino acids. Germline V CDR1 and CDR2: SGHKS, YYEKEE (reference sequence). V shed 0 bases, J shed 3 bases, and the junction held 5 bases outside the gene matches.

The V and J genes are TRBV4-1 and TRBJ2-5; 11 bases align to TRBD1. This CDR3 comprises 16 residues. V shed 3 bases and J 4 bases; nucleotides not matched to a gene: 7. Germline V gene sequence: CDR1 MGHRA, CDR2 YSYEKL. CDR3 residues: CASSQLSDRGRETQYF. The CDR3 nucleotides read TGCGCCAGCAGCCAGCTCTCGGACAGGGGGCGAGAGACCCAGTACTTC.

The V and J genes are TRBV6-1 and TRBJ2-7; D may be TRBD1 (5 bases). CDR1 is MNHNS and CDR2 is SASEGT in the germline V gene. The CDR3 sequence is 15 residues long. V shed 3 bases and J shed 3 bases, with 15 bases lying between them. The CDR3 DNA follows: TGTGCCAGCAGTGAGGCCCAGGGCCGGCTCTACGAGCAGTACTTC. Its protein is CASSEAQGRLYEQYF.

V is TRBV11-3 and J is TRBJ2-2; D is possibly TRBD2 (6 bases). Between the trimmed V and J ends, which lost 1 base and 5 bases, there was a span of 11 bases. The CDR3 runs to 15 residues. The V gene's germline CDR1 is SGHNT and CDR2 YENEEA. DNA of the CDR3: TGTGCCAGCAGCTTAGGAACGGGAGAAACCGGGGAGCTGTTTTTT. This encodes CASSLGTGETGELFF.

The chain links TRBV10-3 to TRBJ2-3; D may be TRBD1 (6 bases). Trimming stripped 3 bases from V and 0 bases from J, with 7 bases between. This CDR3 comprises 14 residues. Germline loops: CDR1 ENHRY, CDR2 SYGVKD. The CDR3 DNA sequence: TGTGCCATCAGTGACCAGGGGAGCACAGATACGCAGTATTTT. Encoded protein: CAISDQGSTDTQYF.

This sequence joins TRBV18 and TRBJ2-1; D ambiguous. Germline V lookup: CDR1 KGHSH, CDR2 LQKENI. This CDR3 comprises 15 residues. V was pared by 6 bases and J by 0 bases, with 12 bases between. CDR3 in amino acids: CASSVLGSSYNEQFF. CDR3 sequence (DNA): TGTGCCAGCTCGGTGCTGGGAAGCTCCTACAATGAGCAGTTCTTC.

The rearrangement links TRBV28 to TRBJ2-3; TRBD2 matches 14 bases. Looked up from germline, CDR1 is MDHEN and CDR2 is SYDVKM. CDR3 length: 18 amino acids. Trimming removed 2 bases from V and 3 bases from J; junction bases left unmatched: 7. In DNA form, the CDR3 reads TGTGCCAGCAGTTTAGAGGGACTAGCGGGAGTGATGACAGATACGCAGTATTTT. This translates into CASSLEGLAGVMTDTQYF. Full variable domain (outside the CDR3, taken from reference TRBV28 and TRBJ2-3): DVKVTQSSRYLVKRTGEKVFLECVQDMDHENMFWYRQDPGLGLRLIYFSYDVKMKEKGDIPEGYSVSREKKERFSLILESASTNQTSMYLCASSLEGLAGVMTDTQYFGPGTRLTVL.

This chain connects TRBV6-4 to TRBJ1-1; D ambiguous. Germline lookup yields CDR1 MRHNA and CDR2 SNTAGT. The length of the CDR3 is 14 residues. Trimming removed 5 bases from V and 0 bases from J, with 10 bases in between. The CDR3 DNA reads as TGTGCCAGCAGTCTGACCGCTGTGAACACTGAAGCTTTCTTT. Amino acids: CASSLTAVNTEAFF.

V gene TRBV30 combines with J gene TRBJ1-3; D ambiguous. This CDR3 comprises 13 residues. Germline CDR1 is GTSNPN and CDR2 is SVGIG (reference sequence). V was cut by 4 bases and J by 2 bases, with 9 bases left in between. CDR3 in amino acids: CAWIVSAGNTIYF. The CDR3 bases are TGTGCCTGGATAGTAAGCGCTGGAAACACCATATATTTT.

The chain carries TRBV28 and TRBJ1-5, with D tentatively TRBD1 (5 bases). Germline V gene data show CDR1 as MDHEN and CDR2 as SYDVKM. This CDR3 comprises 15 residues. The V end was cut by 3 bases, the J end by 6 bases, with 15 bases between. The CDR3 here is CASSLGRALIQPQHF. CDR3 nucleotides: TGTGCCAGCAGTTTGGGCAGGGCGTTAATTCAGCCCCAGCATTTT.

V is TRBV28 and J is TRBJ2-1, with a possible D match to TRBD1 (5 bases). Germline CDR1 is MDHEN and CDR2 is SYDVKM. The CDR3 contains 12 residues. V lost 6 bases, J lost 6 bases, and 9 bases lay in between. CDR3 in amino acids: CASRVRGNEQFF. The CDR3 nucleotides are TGTGCCAGCAGGGTAAGGGGCAATGAGCAGTTCTTC.

The CDR3 region is CAGGLADEQYF. The DNA of the CDR3 is TGTGCCGGGGGACTAGCGGACGAGCAGTACTTC. The chain links TRBV7-3 to TRBJ2-7, with TRBD2 matching 11 bases. The germline CDR1 and CDR2 sequences are SGHTA and FQGTGA. The CDR3 is 11 amino acids. V shed 11 bases, J shed 5 bases, and the junction held 2 bases outside the gene matches.

The chain recombines TRBV10-2 with TRBJ2-3, with D possibly matching TRBD1 (6 bases). The CDR3 sequence is 15 residues long. Trimming removed 6 bases from V and 4 bases from J, with 17 bases in between. From germline, CDR1 is WSHSY and CDR2 SAAADI. CDR3 DNA: TGCGCCAGCAGGGGGGCTAACCCACGCGCAGATACGCAGTATTTT. It encodes CASRGANPRADTQYF.

CDR3 residues: CASSKGRQGPEIGYTF. The CDR3 DNA sequence: TGTGCCAGCAGTAAGGGCCGGCAGGGGCCGGAAATTGGCTACACCTTC. The genes are TRBV2 and TRBJ1-2; D possibly corresponds to TRBD1 (6 bases). The germline V gene encodes CDR1 SNHLY and CDR2 FYNNEI. This CDR3 has 16 amino acids. V was trimmed by 5 bases and J by 7 bases, leaving 23 bases between them.

The chain employs TRBV7-8 and TRBJ2-5, with 7 bases that match TRBD1. The length of the CDR3 is 15 residues. V was pared by 3 bases and J by 5 bases, with 9 bases of the junction left unmatched. Germline assignment: CDR1 SGHVS and CDR2 FQNEAQ. The CDR3 is CASSFRQGLGETQYF. Written as DNA, the CDR3 is TGTGCCAGCAGCTTCCGACAGGGCCTGGGGGAGACCCAGTACTTC.

The V gene is TRBV28, the J gene TRBJ2-7; 7 bases are a match to TRBD1. Trimming removed 4 bases from V and 3 bases from J; junction bases left unmatched: 6. From germline, CDR1 is MDHEN and CDR2 SYDVKM. The CDR3 loop spans 14 amino acids. The CDR3 loop reads CASSSQGEIYEQYF. In DNA form, the CDR3 reads TGTGCCAGCAGTTCCCAGGGGGAAATCTACGAGCAGTACTTC.

This clone was seen just once. This chain links TRBV7-9 with TRBJ2-7, with 9 bases that match TRBD2. The CDR3 is 16 amino acids. V gave up 3 bases and J gave up 7 bases; unmatched junction bases: 13. Germline V gene sequence: CDR1 SEHNR, CDR2 FQNEAQ (reference sequence). The CDR3 sequence is CASSLSGLAGRREQYF. CDR3 DNA sequence: TGTGCCAGCAGCTTGAGTGGTCTAGCGGGAAGGAGAGAGCAGTACTTC.

This sequence joins TRBV4-1 and TRBJ1-1; the D gene is possibly TRBD1 (6 bases). V lost 4 bases to trimming and J lost 2 bases, with 14 bases between them. The length of the CDR3 is 15 residues. Germline values: CDR1 MGHRA, CDR2 YSYEKL. CDR3: CASSRGQGLNTEAFF. The CDR3 DNA reads as TGCGCCAGCAGCCGGGGACAAGGTTTAAACACTGAAGCTTTCTTT.

This sequence joins TRBV7-8 and TRBJ2-5; possibly TRBD1 for D (5 bases). Germline-derived CDR1 and CDR2 are SGHVS and FQNEAQ. CDR3 length: 12 residues. V was trimmed by 4 bases and J by 3 bases, leaving 6 bases between them. In DNA, the CDR3 is TGTGCCAGCAGCTCAGGGAAAGAGACCCAGTACTTC. Amino acid sequence: CASSSGKETQYF.

The V and J genes are TRBV11-3 and TRBJ1-2; 7 bases map to TRBD1. Germline loops: CDR1 SGHNT, CDR2 YENEEA. V lost 2 bases and J lost 1; bases outside the gene matches: 7. The CDR3 sequence is 16 residues long. The CDR3 DNA reads TGTGCCAGCAGCTTATCTACAGGGGCGGGTAACTATGGCTACACCTTC. Amino acids: CASSLSTGAGNYGYTF.

The chain employs TRBV5-1 and TRBJ1-2; TRBD1 is a possible D gene (5 bases). This CDR3 comprises 15 residues. V was clipped by 1 base and J by 2 bases, with 12 bases between them. Germline CDR1 is SGHRS and CDR2 is YFSETQ. The CDR3 reads CASSLTARGNYGYTF. CDR3 DNA sequence: TGCGCCAGCAGCTTGACAGCCCGGGGGAACTATGGCTACACCTTC.

The rearrangement joins TRBV27 to TRBJ2-3, with 14 bases fitting TRBD2. Germline V gene sequence: CDR1 MNHEY, CDR2 SMNVEV (reference sequence). The CDR3 runs to 15 residues. The V and J ends lost 5 bases and 6 bases, in that order; junction bases with no gene match: 4. CDR3 region: CASSAGLAGVDTQYF. The CDR3 bases are TGTGCCAGCAGTGCGGGACTAGCGGGAGTCGATACGCAGTATTTT.

The chain combines TRBV6-5 with TRBJ1-2; possibly TRBD1 for D (6 bases). V lost 4 bases and J 0 bases, leaving 15 bases between the germline ends. The CDR3 has 16 residues. Germline V gene lookup returns CDR1 MNHEY and CDR2 SVGAGI. The CDR3 protein is CASSWGGQTANYGYTF. For the CDR3, the DNA is TGTGCCAGCAGTTGGGGCGGACAGACAGCTAACTATGGCTACACCTTC.

The V and J genes are TRBV10-3 and TRBJ2-7; 11 nucleotides align to TRBD2. The germline gives CDR1 ENHRY, CDR2 SYGVKD. V was clipped by 9 bases and J by 1 base; unmatched bases: 5. The CDR3 covers 14 residues. CDR3 protein: CAIAPSGRSYEQYF. In DNA, the CDR3 is TGTGCCATAGCCCCTAGCGGGAGGTCCTACGAGCAGTACTTC.

This sequence joins TRBV25-1 and TRBJ2-1, with D maybe TRBD2 (6 bases). The CDR3 extends over 15 amino acids. Germline V CDR1 and CDR2: MGHDK, SYGVNS. Between the trimmed V and J ends, which lost 1 base and 6 bases, there was a span of 13 bases. The CDR3 loop is CASSEWGDWVNEQFF. The CDR3 nucleotides are TGTGCCAGCAGTGAATGGGGGGATTGGGTCAATGAGCAGTTCTTC. The complete variable domain, with remaining parts taken from reference TRBV25-1 and TRBJ2-1, reads EADIYQTPRYLVIGTGKKITLECSQTMGHDKMYWYQQDPGMELHLIHYSYGVNSTEKGDLSSESTVSRIRTEHFPLTLESARPSHTSQYLCASSEWGDWVNEQFFGPGTRLTVL.

This chain joins TRBV19 and TRBJ2-2, with 9 positions matching TRBD2. The CDR3 has 16 amino acids. Per germline, CDR1 LNHDA and CDR2 SQIVND (reference sequence). V shed 5 bases and J 4 bases; nucleotides not matched to a gene: 8. CDR3 sequence: CASSPYSGSGTGELFF. The CDR3 DNA follows: TGTGCCAGTAGTCCTTATAGCGGGAGCGGCACCGGGGAGCTGTTTTTT.

This sequence joins TRBV6-1 and TRBJ1-1; no firm D call. Trimming removed 7 bases from V and 3 bases from J, with 15 bases in between. Germline loops: CDR1 MNHNS, CDR2 SASEGT. The length of the CDR3 is 14 residues. The DNA for the CDR3 is TGTGCCAGCACCGAAAATGATGGGGACACTGAAGCTTTCTTT. Amino acids: CASTENDGDTEAFF.

The rearrangement links TRBV11-2 to TRBJ2-1; maybe TRBD2 (6 bases). V was clipped by 3 bases and J by 9 bases, with 9 bases between them. CDR1 is SGHAT and CDR2 is FQNNGV in the germline V gene. The CDR3 consists of 12 residues. The CDR3 reads CASSFSGVEQFF. The CDR3, as DNA: TGTGCCAGCAGCTTCTCGGGAGTTGAGCAGTTCTTC.

This clone came up once. V is TRBV5-4 and J is TRBJ1-1; TRBD1 is a possible D gene (5 bases). The CDR3 sequence is 15 residues long. Germline lookup yields CDR1 SGHNT and CDR2 YYREEE (reference sequence). The V gene lost 2 bases and the J gene lost 1 base, with 12 bases spanning the gap. The CDR3 sequence: CASSFLTRENTEAFF. DNA of the CDR3: TGTGCCAGCAGCTTTCTGACCAGGGAGAACACTGAAGCTTTCTTT.

The gene calls are TRBV5-1 and TRBJ1-1, with D unclear. The ends were cut back, 2 bases at V and 4 bases at J, with 6 bases in the middle. Germline values: CDR1 SGHRS, CDR2 YFSETQ. The CDR3 loop spans 12 amino acids. Here the CDR3 reads CASSFVGTEAFF. The CDR3, as DNA: TGCGCCAGCAGCTTCGTGGGCACTGAAGCTTTCTTT.